This T cell receptor beta chain was identified during a study of PD-1 blockade in classical Hodgkin lymphoma. As for this clone: As yet, its antigen is unknown.

Germline-derived CDR1 and CDR2 are MNHEY and SVGAGI. The CDR3 extends over 13 amino acids. V lost 5 bases and J lost 5, with 12 bases in between. Sequencing was performed with immunoSEQ multiplex PCR; in TCRdb, only in-frame clones are kept and a portion is missing. The sample lists 50,000 to 75,000 clones; around 87% were seen once. Relapses following autologous stem cell transplantation were seen in all patients, with brentuximab vedotin exposure varying. General study results and limits: Relative to healthy donors, newly diagnosed patients reportedly had lower baseline TCR diversity, which was reported as lower still in relapsed/refractory patients.

The origin of this receptor is a human donor with classical Hodgkin lymphoma. This specimen was peripheral blood mononuclear cells (PBMCs), taken at baseline. This chain joins TRBV6-5 and TRBJ1-1; tentatively, D is TRBD1 (5 bases). For the CDR3, the DNA is TGTGCCAGCAGTCTCCCTGGGGGGACTGAAGCTTTCTTT. Translating it yields CASSLPGGTEAFF.